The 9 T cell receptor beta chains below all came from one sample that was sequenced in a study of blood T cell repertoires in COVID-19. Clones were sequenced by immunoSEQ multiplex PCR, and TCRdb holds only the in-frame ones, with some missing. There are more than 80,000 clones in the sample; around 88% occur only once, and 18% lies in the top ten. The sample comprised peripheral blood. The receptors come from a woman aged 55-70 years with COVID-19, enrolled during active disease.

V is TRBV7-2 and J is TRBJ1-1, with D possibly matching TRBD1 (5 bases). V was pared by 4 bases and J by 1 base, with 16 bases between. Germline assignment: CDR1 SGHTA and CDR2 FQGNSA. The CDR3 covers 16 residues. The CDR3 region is CASSSRHFTGNTEAFF. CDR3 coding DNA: TGTGCCAGCAGCTCTCGACATTTTACAGGGAACACTGAAGCTTTCTTT.

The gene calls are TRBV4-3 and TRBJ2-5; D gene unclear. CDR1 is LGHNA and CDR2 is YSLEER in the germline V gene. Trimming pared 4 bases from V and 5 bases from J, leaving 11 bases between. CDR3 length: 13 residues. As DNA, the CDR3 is TGCGCCAGCAGCCTCCGGGTATGGGAGACCCAGTACTTC. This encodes CASSLRVWETQYF.

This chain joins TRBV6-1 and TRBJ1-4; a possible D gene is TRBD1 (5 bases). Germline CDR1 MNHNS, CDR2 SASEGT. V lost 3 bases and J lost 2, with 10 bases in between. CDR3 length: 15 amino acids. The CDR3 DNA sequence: TGTGCCAGCAGTGACGACAGACCCACTAATGAAAAACTGTTTTTT. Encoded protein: CASSDDRPTNEKLFF.

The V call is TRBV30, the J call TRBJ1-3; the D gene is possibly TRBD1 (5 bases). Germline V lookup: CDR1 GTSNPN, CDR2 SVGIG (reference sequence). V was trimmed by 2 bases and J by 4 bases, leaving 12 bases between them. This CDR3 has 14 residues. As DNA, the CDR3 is TGTGCCTGGAGTCCCCAGGGCGCGGGAAACACCATATATTTT. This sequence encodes CAWSPQGAGNTIYF.

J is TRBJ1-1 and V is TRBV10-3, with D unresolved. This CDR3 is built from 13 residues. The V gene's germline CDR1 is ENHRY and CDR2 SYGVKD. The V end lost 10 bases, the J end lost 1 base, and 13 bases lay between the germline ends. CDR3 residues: CATGERENTEAFF. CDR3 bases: TGTGCCACGGGAGAGAGGGAGAACACTGAAGCTTTCTTT.

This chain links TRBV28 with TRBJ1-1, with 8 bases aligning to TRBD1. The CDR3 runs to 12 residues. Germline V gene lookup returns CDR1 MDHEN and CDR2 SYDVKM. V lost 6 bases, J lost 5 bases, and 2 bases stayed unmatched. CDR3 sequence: CASSTGGTEAFF. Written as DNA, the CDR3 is TGTGCCAGCAGCACAGGGGGAACTGAAGCTTTCTTT.

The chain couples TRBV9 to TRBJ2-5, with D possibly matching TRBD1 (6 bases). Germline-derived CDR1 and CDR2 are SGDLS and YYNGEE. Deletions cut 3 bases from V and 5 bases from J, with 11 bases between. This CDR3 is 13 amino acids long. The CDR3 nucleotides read TGTGCCAGCAGCGGAGGACAGTCGGAGACCCAGTACTTC. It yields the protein CASSGGQSETQYF.

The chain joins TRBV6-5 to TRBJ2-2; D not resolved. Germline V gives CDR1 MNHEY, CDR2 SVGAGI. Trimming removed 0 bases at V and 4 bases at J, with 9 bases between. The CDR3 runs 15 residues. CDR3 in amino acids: CASSYSDWATGELFF. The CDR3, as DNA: TGTGCCAGCAGTTACTCCGATTGGGCCACCGGGGAGCTGTTTTTT.

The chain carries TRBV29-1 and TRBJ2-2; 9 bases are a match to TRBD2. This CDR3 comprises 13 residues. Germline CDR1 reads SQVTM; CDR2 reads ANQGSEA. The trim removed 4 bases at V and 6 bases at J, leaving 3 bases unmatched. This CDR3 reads CSVGGGAPGELFF. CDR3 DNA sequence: TGCAGCGTTGGCGGGGGGGCCCCCGGGGAGCTGTTTTTT.